Listed here are 14 T cell receptor beta chains from one sample, sequenced in a study of blood T cell repertoires in COVID-19. TCRdb's copy holds only in-frame clones and misses some; the assay was immunoSEQ multiplex PCR. The sample has under 25,000 clones, 75% to 90% seen once. Sequencing used peripheral blood. These receptors were obtained from an elderly woman with acute or convalescent COVID-19.

The chain has TRBV29-1 and TRBJ1-5; D unclear. Trimming pared 1 base from V and 6 bases from J, leaving 10 bases between. CDR1 and CDR2 from the germline V gene are SQVTM and ANQGSEA. CDR3 length: 13 amino acids. The CDR3 sequence is CSVEGNGSQPQHF. As DNA, the CDR3 is TGCAGCGTTGAAGGAAATGGGAGTCAGCCCCAGCATTTT.

The rearrangement uses TRBV3-1 (or the pseudogene TRBV3-2) and TRBJ1-2; weak D call: TRBD1 (6 bases). The CDR3 runs to 14 residues. Trimming shortened V by 7 bases and J by 2 bases, and 14 bases separated the two germline ends. Germline CDR1 reads LGHDT; CDR2 reads YNNKEL (reference sequence). CDR3 in amino acids: CASKHRDRNYGYTF. The DNA of the CDR3 is TGTGCCAGCAAACACAGGGATCGGAACTATGGCTACACCTTC.

In its sample, this clone was seen a few times. The rearrangement links TRBV7-6 to TRBJ2-7, with a weak D call TRBD1 (6 bases). CDR3 length: 17 residues. Trimming removed 1 base at V and 6 bases at J, with 22 bases between. Germline V gene sequence: CDR1 SGHVS, CDR2 FNYEAQ. The CDR3 loop is CASSLGQDLASQGEQYF. The CDR3 DNA sequence: TGTGCCAGCAGCTTAGGACAGGACCTCGCCTCCCAGGGCGAGCAGTACTTC.

This CDR3 reads CASSQYRGFGYTF. CDR3 DNA: TGTGCCAGCAGCCAGTACCGGGGGTTTGGCTACACCTTC. This chain joins TRBV3-1 (or the pseudogene TRBV3-2) and TRBJ1-2, with a weak D call TRBD1 (5 bases). This CDR3 spans 13 amino acids. V gave up 3 bases and J gave up 7 bases, with 12 bases separating them. Germline-derived CDR1 and CDR2 are LGHDT and YNNKEL (reference sequence).

This clone was detected only once. V gene TRBV7-2 combines with J gene TRBJ1-5; D possibly corresponds to TRBD1 (5 bases). The CDR3 totals 15 residues. Germline lookup yields CDR1 SGHTA and CDR2 FQGNSA. Trimming pared 4 bases from V and 1 base from J, leaving 11 bases between. CDR3 coding DNA: TGTGCCAGCAGCTCTCAGGGAGGCAGCAATCAGCCCCAGCATTTT. It yields the protein CASSSQGGSNQPQHF.

In its sample, this clone was seen once. The CDR3: CASSFQRESYEQYF. The CDR3 DNA reads as TGTGCCAGTAGTTTTCAGCGGGAGTCCTACGAGCAGTACTTC. The genes are TRBV19 and TRBJ2-7; 8 bases agree with TRBD2. Germline values: CDR1 LNHDA, CDR2 SQIVND (reference sequence). The CDR3 has 14 residues. V lost 5 bases, J lost 1 base, and 4 bases stayed unmatched.

The chain has TRBV19 and TRBJ2-1, with 11 nucleotides matching TRBD2. CDR1 is LNHDA and CDR2 is SQIVND in the germline V gene (reference sequence). The CDR3 runs 18 residues. Losses at the gene ends were 0 bases for V and 2 bases for J; bases not matched to a gene: 6. CDR3 region: CASSIEGLAGGPYNEQFF. The CDR3 DNA sequence: TGTGCCAGTAGTATAGAGGGGCTAGCGGGGGGTCCCTACAATGAGCAGTTCTTC.

This chain connects TRBV7-3 to TRBJ2-5; TRBD2 aligns across 13 bases. V shed 4 bases, J shed 0 bases, and the junction held 5 bases outside the gene matches. From germline, CDR1 is SGHTA and CDR2 FQGTGA. This CDR3 is 17 amino acids long. The CDR3: CASSSGLAGTYQETQYF. The CDR3 DNA reads TGTGCCAGCAGCTCGGGACTAGCGGGGACGTACCAAGAGACCCAGTACTTC.

This chain links TRBV6-5 with TRBJ2-7; 7 bases are a match to TRBD1. This CDR3 is 15 amino acids long. Trimming took 6 bases from V and 0 from J; bases not matched to a gene: 8. CDR1 and CDR2 (germline): MNHEY, SVGAGI. CDR3 bases: TGTGCCAGCAGGCCATTTCGGGACAGCTCCTACGAGCAGTACTTC. It encodes CASRPFRDSSYEQYF.

The V call is TRBV29-1, the J call TRBJ1-2; 10 bases line up with TRBD1. J lost 7 bases, V lost 3 bases, and 17 bases had no gene match. The CDR3 consists of 17 residues. Germline-derived CDR1 and CDR2 are SQVTM and ANQGSEA. The CDR3 bases are TGCAGCGTTGATTCCACCGGGACAGGGGCTCTCGCGGGTGGCTACACCTTC. This gives the protein CSVDSTGTGALAGGYTF.

The rearrangement uses TRBV18 and TRBJ1-1; TRBD1 might be the D (5 bases). Germline lookup yields CDR1 KGHSH and CDR2 LQKENI. The germline V and J ends were trimmed by 1 base and 1 base, with 16 bases remaining between them. The length of the CDR3 is 17 residues. The CDR3 DNA follows: TGTGCCAGCTCACCACTGAAGGTTCTGGGGCCGAACACTGAAGCTTTCTTT. This gives the protein CASSPLKVLGPNTEAFF.

The J gene is TRBJ1-5, the V gene TRBV15; tentatively, D is TRBD1 (5 bases). The CDR3 consists of 14 residues. Deletions cut 5 bases from V and 0 bases from J, with 8 bases between. CDR1 and CDR2 (germline): LNHNV, YYDKDF (reference sequence). The CDR3 here is CATSVGLSNQPQHF. Written as DNA, the CDR3 is TGTGCCACCAGCGTGGGGCTTAGCAATCAGCCCCAGCATTTT.

The chain couples TRBV24-1 to TRBJ2-1; the match to TRBD2 covers 11 bases. Trimming cost V 2 bases and J 2 bases; bases outside gene matches: 1. CDR3 length equals 16 residues. Germline CDR1 and CDR2: KGHDR and SFDVKD. CDR3 bases: TGTGCCACCAGTGATTCGACTAGCGGGGCCTACAATGAGCAGTTCTTC. It yields the protein CATSDSTSGAYNEQFF.

This clone has a single count. The rearrangement joins TRBV11-3 to TRBJ2-2, with 11 bases identical to TRBD1. The CDR3 totals 17 residues. From germline, CDR1 is SGHNT and CDR2 YENEEA. V gave up 6 bases and J gave up 6 bases; unmatched junction bases: 12. CDR3 sequence reads: CASSRFGQGAGAGELFF. The CDR3 DNA sequence: TGTGCCAGCAGTCGATTCGGACAGGGGGCTGGGGCCGGGGAGCTGTTTTTT. Based on the CDR3 plus reference TRBV11-3 and TRBJ2-2, the full variable domain is EAGVVQSPRYKIIEKKQPVAFWCNPISGHNTLYWYLQNLGQGPELLIRYENEEAVDDSQLPKDRFSAERLKGVDSTLKIQPAELGDSAVYLCASSRFGQGAGAGELFFGEGSRLTVL.